These 22 T cell receptor beta chains originate from one sample sequenced in a study of blood T cells in healthy people across ages. The authors ran a second PCR of about 7 to 12 cycles using a sample-barcoded 5' primer and a J-beta primer mix. From the 5' RACE reads, TCRdb called clonotypes with MiXCR, one entry per CDR3 protein. Counted here are about 1 million distinct CDR3 sequences, 25% occurring once; the ten biggest clones make up 0.65% to 0.95%. This same sample was also part of a study on T cells of mothers and their children.

The sequenced sample was blood. These receptors all come from a girl between 2 and 10 years old in good health.

There are a few counts of this clonotype. V usage is TRBV10-3 and J usage is TRBJ2-2, with TRBD1 identical over 9 bases. CDR1 is ENHRY, CDR2 SYGVKD, per germline. The CDR3 length is 15 residues. J lost 6 bases, V lost 10 bases, and 12 bases had no gene match. CDR3 in amino acids: CASRWGQGESGELFF. The CDR3 nucleotides read TGTGCCAGCCGCTGGGGACAGGGAGAGTCCGGGGAGCTGTTTTTT.

This sequence joins TRBV24-1 and TRBJ2-3; D not resolved. Trimming took 3 bases from V and 3 from J, leaving 6 bases between them. The CDR3 consists of 13 residues. Germline CDR1 and CDR2: KGHDR and SFDVKD. CDR3 nucleotides: TGTGCCACCAGTGATCCTATGACAGATACGCAGTATTTT. As protein: CATSDPMTDTQYF.

This clonotype was counted a few times. The chain recombines TRBV14 with TRBJ2-1, with TRBD2 as a possible D gene (5 bases). Germline CDR1 SGHDN, CDR2 FVKESK. The V gene lost 0 bases and the J gene lost 9 bases, with 12 bases spanning the gap. This CDR3 contains 14 residues. CDR3 in amino acids: CASSQDLEVTEQFF. The CDR3 DNA follows: TGTGCCAGCAGCCAAGATCTGGAGGTTACTGAGCAGTTCTTC.

V and J are TRBV12-3 or TRBV12-4 and TRBJ2-5; D is possibly TRBD1 (5 bases). The germline V and J ends were trimmed by 1 base and 1 base, with 13 bases remaining between them. This CDR3 contains 16 residues. The CDR3 here is CASSLVGKTGQETQYF. The CDR3 DNA reads TGTGCCAGCAGTTTAGTGGGGAAAACAGGCCAAGAGACCCAGTACTTC.

This clonotype has just a few counts. The rearrangement links TRBV4-1 to TRBJ2-5; TRBD2 agrees at 7 bases. Germline V gene sequence: CDR1 MGHRA, CDR2 YSYEKL. The V gene end was trimmed by 3 bases and the J gene end by 1 base; junction bases not matched to a gene: 11. The CDR3 sequence is 17 residues long. The CDR3 nucleotides read TGCGCCAGCAGCCAGGGTCCTAGCGGTTCAGGCCAAGAGACCCAGTACTTC. It codes for CASSQGPSGSGQETQYF.

This clonotype has only a few counts. The V call is TRBV9, the J call TRBJ2-7; 9 bases fit TRBD1. CDR3 length: 15 residues. Germline-derived CDR1 and CDR2 are SGDLS and YYNGEE. The trim removed 4 bases at V and 3 bases at J, leaving 8 bases unmatched. The CDR3 is CASSTGGQGIYEQYF. The CDR3 bases are TGTGCCAGCAGCACGGGCGGACAGGGGATCTACGAGCAGTACTTC.

The rearrangement links TRBV20-1 to TRBJ2-1, with a tentative D call TRBD2 (6 bases). CDR3 size: 14 residues. Germline V gene lookup returns CDR1 DFQATT and CDR2 SNEGSKA (reference sequence). V was trimmed by 6 bases and J by 2 bases, leaving 14 bases between them. This CDR3 reads CSARSGSAYNEQFF. DNA of the CDR3: TGCAGTGCCCGAAGCGGGTCCGCCTACAATGAGCAGTTCTTC.

This clonotype has just a few counts. The V and J genes are TRBV5-1 and TRBJ2-3; D call uncertain. CDR1 is SGHRS, CDR2 YFSETQ, per germline. Trimming cost V 0 bases and J 3 bases, with 11 bases left between them. There are 15 residues in the CDR3. CDR3 region: CASSLAGYPTDTQYF. The CDR3 nucleotides are TGCGCCAGCAGCTTGGCCGGCTACCCTACAGATACGCAGTATTTT.

V usage is TRBV20-1 and J usage is TRBJ1-3; TRBD1 matches at 8 bases. The ends lost 6 bases at V and 0 bases at J; junction bases unmatched: 4. This CDR3 is 14 amino acids long. Germline CDR1 DFQATT, CDR2 SNEGSKA (reference sequence). The CDR3 DNA reads as TGCAGTGCACCAGGGGGCGCCTCTGGAAACACCATATATTTT. Translated, it gives CSAPGGASGNTIYF.

The rearrangement joins TRBV6-2 or TRBV6-3 to TRBJ2-4; D ambiguous. Trimming took off 4 bases at V and 7 bases at J, with 11 bases between the two ends. The CDR3 covers 13 residues. Germline CDR1 is MNHEY and CDR2 is SVGEGT. CDR3 DNA: TGTGCCAGCAGTTTTGACCGGCCCAACATTCAGTACTTC. As protein: CASSFDRPNIQYF.

This rearrangement joins TRBV13 to TRBJ1-2; possible D gene TRBD1, 6 bases. Trimming took off 2 bases at V and 6 bases at J, with 10 bases between the two ends. The germline CDR1 and CDR2 sequences are PRHDT and FYEKMQ (reference sequence). The CDR3 loop spans 13 amino acids. DNA for the CDR3: TGTGCCAGCAGCTTATCACAGGGACATGGCTACACCTTC. Protein sequence: CASSLSQGHGYTF.

This clonotype was seen many times. CDR3 amino acids: CASSLAGGSTEAFF. CDR3 sequence (DNA): TGCGCCAGCAGCTTGGCCGGTGGGAGCACTGAAGCTTTCTTT. This chain uses TRBV5-1 with TRBJ1-1; D remains ambiguous. The CDR3 extends over 14 amino acids. With 0 bases removed from V and 4 bases from J, the gap between germline ends came to 10 bases. CDR1 and CDR2 from the germline V gene are SGHRS and YFSETQ.

This clonotype was detected only a few times. The chain uses TRBV27 and TRBJ2-7, with D maybe TRBD2 (6 bases). V lost 6 bases and J lost 3, with 15 bases in between. CDR1 and CDR2 from the germline V gene are MNHEY and SMNVEV (reference sequence). The CDR3 covers 14 residues. The CDR3 region is CASRDREAHYEQYF. The CDR3 DNA follows: TGTGCCAGCAGGGATAGGGAGGCTCACTACGAGCAGTACTTC.

This clonotype was counted ten times or more. This chain uses TRBV7-2 with TRBJ2-5; no reliable D call. The J call may be faulty, since TRBJ2-1 better matches the DNA end. The CDR3 spans 13 residues. Per the germline V gene, CDR1 is SGHTA and CDR2 is FQGNSA. The CDR3 sequence is CASSFQPAGEQFF. The CDR3 coding sequence is TGTGCCAGCAGCTTTCAACCAGCAGGTGAGCAGTTCTTC.

The gene calls are TRBV7-9 and TRBJ1-6, with 7 bases that match TRBD1. The CDR3 totals 16 residues. In germline, CDR1 is SEHNR, CDR2 FQNEAQ (reference sequence). V dropped 6 bases and J dropped 0; count of bases not matched to a gene: 5. The CDR3: CASRSGQDSYNSPLHF. The CDR3 nucleotides are TGTGCCAGCAGATCCGGACAGGACTCCTATAATTCACCCCTCCACTTT.

This clonotype occurred a few times. This sequence joins TRBV7-9 and TRBJ1-6, with 9 bases aligning to TRBD1. The CDR3 extends over 15 amino acids. Losses at the gene ends were 5 bases for V and 9 bases for J; bases not matched to a gene: 8. The V gene's germline CDR1 is SEHNR and CDR2 FQNEAQ (reference sequence). For the CDR3, the DNA is TGTGCCAGCAGCCCCCCGGGGACAGGGTCTTCACCCCTCCACTTT. Translated, it gives CASSPPGTGSSPLHF.

This clonotype was counted a few times. The J gene is TRBJ2-5, the V gene TRBV12-3 or TRBV12-4; 14 bases fit TRBD2. The J call may be wrong; the DNA end is better matched by TRBJ2-7. The CDR3 runs to 16 residues. As DNA, the CDR3 is TGTGCCAGCAGCAGACTAGCGGGAGGGCCTGACTACGAGCAGTACTTC. This sequence encodes CASSRLAGGPDYEQYF.

V usage is TRBV29-1 and J usage is TRBJ1-2, with TRBD1 identical over 7 bases. CDR3 length: 11 amino acids. J was trimmed by 6 bases and V by 7 bases; bases with no gene match: 5. Germline V CDR1 and CDR2: SQVTM, ANQGSEA. In DNA form, the CDR3 reads TGCAGCGGTGAGGGGGCGGATGGCTACACCTTC. Protein sequence: CSGEGADGYTF.

The V and J genes are TRBV24-1 and TRBJ2-5; TRBD2 aligns across 14 bases. The end of the DNA is better explained by TRBJ2-1, so the J call may be wrong. CDR3 length: 17 residues. Germline CDR1 reads KGHDR; CDR2 reads SFDVKD. CDR3 sequence: CATSEVVGTSGSYEQFF. Written as DNA, the CDR3 is TGTGCCACCAGTGAAGTTGTCGGGACTAGCGGGAGTTATGAGCAGTTCTTC.

Only a few counts were recorded for this clonotype. The rearrangement joins TRBV25-1 to TRBJ2-3; perhaps TRBD1 as D (5 bases). The germline V and J ends were trimmed by 3 bases and 8 bases, with 15 bases remaining between them. Germline-derived CDR1 and CDR2 are MGHDK and SYGVNS. The CDR3 spans 14 residues. Here the CDR3 DNA reads TGTGCCAGCAGTGATACGACAGTCTCCGGTACGCAGTATTTT. It specifies CASSDTTVSGTQYF.

The gene calls are TRBV7-2 and TRBJ2-2, with D tentatively TRBD2 (5 bases). The CDR3 has 15 amino acids. V was cut by 1 base and J by 5 bases, with 11 bases left in between. Germline CDR1 SGHTA, CDR2 FQGNSA. The CDR3 here is CASSLGGLRTGELFF. The DNA for the CDR3 is TGTGCCAGCAGCTTAGGAGGGTTAAGAACCGGGGAGCTGTTTTTT.

This clonotype was observed a few times. The chain has TRBV12-3 or TRBV12-4 and TRBJ2-5, with D perhaps TRBD2 (6 bases). The CDR3 runs 14 residues. Trimming removed 4 bases at V and 2 bases at J, with 11 bases between. The CDR3 sequence is CASSSRTTQETQYF. In DNA, the CDR3 is TGTGCCAGCAGTTCCAGGACTACTCAAGAGACCCAGTACTTC.